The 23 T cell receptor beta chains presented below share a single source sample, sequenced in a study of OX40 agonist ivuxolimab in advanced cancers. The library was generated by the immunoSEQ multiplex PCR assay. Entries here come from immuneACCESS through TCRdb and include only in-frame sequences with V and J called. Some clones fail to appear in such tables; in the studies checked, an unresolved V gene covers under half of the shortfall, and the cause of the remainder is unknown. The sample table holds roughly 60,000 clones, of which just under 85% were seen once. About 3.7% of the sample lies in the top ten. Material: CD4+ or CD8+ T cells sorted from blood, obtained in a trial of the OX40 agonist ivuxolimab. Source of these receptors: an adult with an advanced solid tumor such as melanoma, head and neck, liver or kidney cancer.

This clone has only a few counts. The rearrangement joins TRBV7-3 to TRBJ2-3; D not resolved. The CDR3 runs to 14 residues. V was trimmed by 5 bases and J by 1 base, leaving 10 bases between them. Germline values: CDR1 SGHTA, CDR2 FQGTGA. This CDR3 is CASSPVSGTDTQYF. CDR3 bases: TGTGCCAGCAGCCCTGTAAGCGGCACAGATACGCAGTATTTT. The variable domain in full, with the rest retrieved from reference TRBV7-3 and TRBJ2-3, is GAGVSQTPSNKVTEKGKYVELRCDPISGHTALYWYRQSLGQGPEFLIYFQGTGAADDSGLPNDRFFAVRPEGSVSTLKIQRTERGDSAVYLCASSPVSGTDTQYFGPGTRLTVL.

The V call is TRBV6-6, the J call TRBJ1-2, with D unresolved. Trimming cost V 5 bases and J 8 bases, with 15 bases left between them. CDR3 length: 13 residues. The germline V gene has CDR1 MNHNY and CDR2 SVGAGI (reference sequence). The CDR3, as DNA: TGTGCCAGCAGTCGCCGCCAGGAGGTGGGCTACACCTTC. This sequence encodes CASSRRQEVGYTF.

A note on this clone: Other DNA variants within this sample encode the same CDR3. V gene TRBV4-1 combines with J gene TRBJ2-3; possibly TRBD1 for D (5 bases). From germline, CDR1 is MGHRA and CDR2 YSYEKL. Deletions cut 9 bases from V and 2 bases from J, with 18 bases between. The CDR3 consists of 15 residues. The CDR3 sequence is CASSLTSQATDTQYF. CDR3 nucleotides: TGCGCCAGTAGTCTTACTTCACAGGCCACAGATACGCAGTATTTT.

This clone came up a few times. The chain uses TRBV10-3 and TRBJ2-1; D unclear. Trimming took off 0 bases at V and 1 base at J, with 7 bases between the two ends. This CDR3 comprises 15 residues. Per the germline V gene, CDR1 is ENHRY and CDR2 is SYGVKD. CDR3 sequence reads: CAISESPASYNEQFF. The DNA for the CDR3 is TGTGCCATCAGTGAGTCCCCCGCTTCCTACAATGAGCAGTTCTTC.

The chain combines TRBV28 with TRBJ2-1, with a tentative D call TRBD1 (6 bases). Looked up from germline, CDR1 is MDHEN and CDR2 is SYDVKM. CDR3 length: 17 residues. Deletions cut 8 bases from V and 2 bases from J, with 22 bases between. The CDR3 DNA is TGTGCCAGCTTCCCGCGGGCCCGCAGGGGACCCTACAATGAGCAGTTCTTC. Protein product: CASFPRARRGPYNEQFF.

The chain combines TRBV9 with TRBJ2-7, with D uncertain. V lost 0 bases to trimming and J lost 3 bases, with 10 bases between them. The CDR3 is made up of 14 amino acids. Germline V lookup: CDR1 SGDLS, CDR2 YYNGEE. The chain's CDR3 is CASSVGTQDYEQYF. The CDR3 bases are TGTGCCAGCAGCGTAGGGACGCAGGACTACGAGCAGTACTTC.

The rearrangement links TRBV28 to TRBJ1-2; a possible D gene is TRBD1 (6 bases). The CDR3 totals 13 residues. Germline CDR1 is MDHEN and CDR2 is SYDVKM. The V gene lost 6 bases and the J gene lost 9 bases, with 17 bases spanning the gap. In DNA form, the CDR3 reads TGTGCCAGCAGATCCGGACAGAAGATCCGCTACACCTTC. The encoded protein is CASRSGQKIRYTF.

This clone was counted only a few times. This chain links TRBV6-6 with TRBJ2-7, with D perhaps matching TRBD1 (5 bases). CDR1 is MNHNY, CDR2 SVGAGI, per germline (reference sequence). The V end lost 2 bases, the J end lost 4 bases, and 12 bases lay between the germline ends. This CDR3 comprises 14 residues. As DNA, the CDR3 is TGTGCCAGCAGTTACCTCGGCAGGGATTACGAGCAGTACTTC. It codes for CASSYLGRDYEQYF.

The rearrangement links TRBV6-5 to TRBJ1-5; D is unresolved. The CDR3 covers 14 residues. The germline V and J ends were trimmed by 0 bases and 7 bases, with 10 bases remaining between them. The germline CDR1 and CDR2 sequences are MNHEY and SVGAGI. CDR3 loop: CASSYSRSRQPQHF. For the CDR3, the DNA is TGTGCCAGCAGTTACTCGAGGAGTAGGCAGCCCCAGCATTTT.

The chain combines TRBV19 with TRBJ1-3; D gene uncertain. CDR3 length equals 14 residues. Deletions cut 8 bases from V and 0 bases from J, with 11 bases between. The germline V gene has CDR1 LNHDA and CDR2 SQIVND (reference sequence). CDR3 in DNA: TGTGCCAGTGAGAGACGCTTCTCTGGAAACACCATATATTTT. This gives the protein CASERRFSGNTIYF.

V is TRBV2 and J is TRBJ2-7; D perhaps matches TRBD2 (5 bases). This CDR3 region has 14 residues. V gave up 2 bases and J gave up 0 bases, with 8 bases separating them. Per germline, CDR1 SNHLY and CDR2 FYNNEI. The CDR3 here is CASSEKRSSYEQYF. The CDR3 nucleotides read TGTGCCAGCAGTGAAAAGCGGAGCTCCTACGAGCAGTACTTC. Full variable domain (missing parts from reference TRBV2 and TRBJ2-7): EPEVTQTPSHQVTQMGQEVILRCVPISNHLYFYWYRQILGQKVEFLVSFYNNEISEKSEIFDDQFSVERPDGSNFTLKIRSTKLEDSAMYFCASSEKRSSYEQYFGPGTRLTVT.

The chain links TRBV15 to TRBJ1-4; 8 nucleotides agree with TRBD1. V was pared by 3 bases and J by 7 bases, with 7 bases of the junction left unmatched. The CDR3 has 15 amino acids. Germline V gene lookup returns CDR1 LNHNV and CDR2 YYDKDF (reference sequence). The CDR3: CATSRSSRGLEKLFF. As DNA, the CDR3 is TGTGCCACCAGCAGGTCGAGCAGGGGGCTTGAAAAACTGTTTTTT.

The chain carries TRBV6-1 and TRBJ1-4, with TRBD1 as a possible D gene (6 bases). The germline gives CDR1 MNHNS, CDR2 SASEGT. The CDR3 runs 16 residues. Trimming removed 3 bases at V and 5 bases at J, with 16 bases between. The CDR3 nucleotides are TGTGCCAGCAGTGATCACAGGGCCGTACGAAATGAAAAACTGTTTTTT. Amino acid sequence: CASSDHRAVRNEKLFF.

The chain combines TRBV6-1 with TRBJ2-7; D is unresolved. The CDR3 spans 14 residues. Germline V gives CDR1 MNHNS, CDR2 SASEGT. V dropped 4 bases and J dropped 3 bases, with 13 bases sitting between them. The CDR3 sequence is CASSVGTTHYEQYF. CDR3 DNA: TGTGCCAGCAGTGTTGGCACCACCCACTACGAGCAGTACTTC.

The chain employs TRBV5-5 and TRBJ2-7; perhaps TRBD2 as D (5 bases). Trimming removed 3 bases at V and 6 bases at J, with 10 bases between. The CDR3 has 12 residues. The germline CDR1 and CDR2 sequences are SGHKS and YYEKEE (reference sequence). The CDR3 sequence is CASSSAGPEQYF. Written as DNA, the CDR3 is TGTGCCAGCAGCTCCGCGGGCCCCGAGCAGTACTTC.

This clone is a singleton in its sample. CDR3 sequence (DNA): TGTGCCAGCAGCTTAGCACCCACAGATACGCAGTATTTT. Protein sequence: CASSLAPTDTQYF. The chain has TRBV11-2 and TRBJ2-3; D gene uncertain. The CDR3 has 13 amino acids. CDR1 and CDR2 from the germline V gene are SGHAT and FQNNGV. V lost 1 base to trimming and J lost 2 bases, with 4 bases between them.

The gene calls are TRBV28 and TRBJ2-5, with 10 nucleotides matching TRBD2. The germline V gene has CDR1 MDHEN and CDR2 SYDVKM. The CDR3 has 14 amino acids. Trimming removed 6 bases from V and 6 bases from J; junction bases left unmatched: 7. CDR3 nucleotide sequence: TGTGCCAGCAGCCCAGCGGGAGGGCGAAAGACCCAGTACTTC. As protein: CASSPAGGRKTQYF.

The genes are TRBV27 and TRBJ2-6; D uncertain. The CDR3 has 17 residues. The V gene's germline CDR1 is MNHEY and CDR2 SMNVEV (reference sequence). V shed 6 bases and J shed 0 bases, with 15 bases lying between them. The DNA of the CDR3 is TGTGCCAGCAGAGCTCATCAGGCTTTCTCTGGGGCCAACGTCCTGACTTTC. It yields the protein CASRAHQAFSGANVLTF. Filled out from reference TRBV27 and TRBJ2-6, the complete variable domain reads EAQVTQNPRYLITVTGKKLTVTCSQNMNHEYMSWYRQDPGLGLRQIYYSMNVEVTDKGDVPEGYKVSRKEKRNFPLILESPSPNQTSLYFCASRAHQAFSGANVLTFGAGSRLTVL.

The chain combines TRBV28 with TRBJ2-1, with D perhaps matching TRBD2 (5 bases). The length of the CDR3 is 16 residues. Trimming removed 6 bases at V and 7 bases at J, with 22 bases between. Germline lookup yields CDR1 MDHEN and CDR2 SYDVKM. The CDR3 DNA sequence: TGTGCCAGCAGCCTAGAGGGCGGGCGTGGGGTTAATGAGCAGTTCTTC. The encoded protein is CASSLEGGRGVNEQFF.

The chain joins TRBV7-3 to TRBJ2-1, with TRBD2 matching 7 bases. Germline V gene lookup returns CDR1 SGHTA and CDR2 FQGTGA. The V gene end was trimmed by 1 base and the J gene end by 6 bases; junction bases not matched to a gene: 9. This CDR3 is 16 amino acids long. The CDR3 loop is CASSLNGGMDFNEQFF. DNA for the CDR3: TGTGCCAGCAGCTTAAACGGGGGGATGGACTTCAATGAGCAGTTCTTC.

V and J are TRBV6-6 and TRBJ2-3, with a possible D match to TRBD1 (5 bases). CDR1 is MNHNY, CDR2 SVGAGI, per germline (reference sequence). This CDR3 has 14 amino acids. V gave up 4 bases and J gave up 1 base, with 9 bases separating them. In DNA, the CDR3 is TGTGCCAGCAGTTTAGTGGGGCGCACAGATACGCAGTATTTT. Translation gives CASSLVGRTDTQYF.

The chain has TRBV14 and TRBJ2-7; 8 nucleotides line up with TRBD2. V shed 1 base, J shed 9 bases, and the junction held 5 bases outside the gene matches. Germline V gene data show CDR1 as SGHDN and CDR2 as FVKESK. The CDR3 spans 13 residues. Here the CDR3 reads CASSQGVSGMQYF. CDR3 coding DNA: TGTGCCAGCAGCCAAGGGGTTAGCGGGATGCAGTACTTC.

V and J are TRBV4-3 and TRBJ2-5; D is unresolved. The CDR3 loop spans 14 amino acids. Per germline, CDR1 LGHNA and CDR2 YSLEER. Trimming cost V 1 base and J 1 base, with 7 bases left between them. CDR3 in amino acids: CASSQGYSQETQYF. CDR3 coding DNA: TGCGCCAGCAGCCAAGGGTACTCCCAAGAGACCCAGTACTTC.